The present T cell receptor beta chain was sequenced within a study of blood T cell repertoires in COVID-19. Study context: The United States, Italy and Spain supplied acute and convalescent COVID-19 samples.

The V end lost 0 bases, the J end lost 5 bases, and 9 bases lay between the germline ends. The CDR3 has 14 amino acids. CDR1 and CDR2 from the germline V gene are SGHTA and FQGNSA. This table comes from immunoSEQ multiplex PCR, and its TCRdb copy is limited to in-frame clones, with some not included. The sample gives approximately 180,000 clones, 80% to 90% of which show up once; approximately 9.9% is in the top ten. Specimen: peripheral blood. This chain uses TRBV7-2 with TRBJ2-3; a weak D match, TRBD2 (6 bases). This TCR was sampled from a human donor with active or convalescent COVID-19. The donor label of this sample is uncertain. The CDR3 DNA reads as TGTGCCAGCAGCTTAGCGCGGGGAGGAGATACGCAGTATTTT. Its translation: CASSLARGGDTQYF.